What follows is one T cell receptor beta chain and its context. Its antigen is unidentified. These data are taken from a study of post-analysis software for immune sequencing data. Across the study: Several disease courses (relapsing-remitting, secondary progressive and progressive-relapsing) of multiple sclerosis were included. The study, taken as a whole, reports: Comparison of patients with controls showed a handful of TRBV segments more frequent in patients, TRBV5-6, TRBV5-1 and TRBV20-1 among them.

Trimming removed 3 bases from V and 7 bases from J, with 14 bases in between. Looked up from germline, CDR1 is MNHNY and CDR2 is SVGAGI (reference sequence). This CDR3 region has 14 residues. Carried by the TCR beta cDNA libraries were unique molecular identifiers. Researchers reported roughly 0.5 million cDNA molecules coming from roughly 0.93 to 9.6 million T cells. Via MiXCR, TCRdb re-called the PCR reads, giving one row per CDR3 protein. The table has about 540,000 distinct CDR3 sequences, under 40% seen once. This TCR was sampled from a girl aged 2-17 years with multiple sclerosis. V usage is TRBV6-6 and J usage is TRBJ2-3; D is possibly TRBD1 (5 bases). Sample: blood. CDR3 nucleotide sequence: TGTGCCAGCAGTTATTCCGATCAGGGTTATACGCAGTATTTT. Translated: CASSYSDQGYTQYF.